This TCR beta chain is from a study of STAT5B mutations in CD4+ large granular lymphocyte leukemia. Findings and caveats of the study: Patient CD4-sorted repertoires stayed more clonal than healthy ones after leukemic-clone removal. Compared with healthy controls (2/35), patient top clones favored TRBV06 (8/27). Main leukemic clonotypes were patient-specific, but roughly 26% appeared at low frequency elsewhere.

Germline lookup yields CDR1 LGHNA and CDR2 YNFKEQ. There are 15 residues in the CDR3. V was clipped by 1 base and J by 3 bases, with 12 bases between them. Original methodology: Lowest detectable productive clonotype frequency was 2.59 x 10-5. The data were produced by immunoSEQ multiplex PCR, yet TCRdb's version contains in-frame clones alone and is incomplete. The DNA gave D and trimming, while V, J and clone size come from that table. Found here are about 25,000 clones, 74% of them singletons; the top ten hold approximately 9.5%. A remark on this clone: The antigen is undetermined.

Sequencing used CD4+ T cells from blood buffy coats. This chain links TRBV4-2 with TRBJ1-1; D is perhaps TRBD1 (6 bases). The clonotype was recovered from a human donor in good health. The chain's CDR3 is CASSQGRAGDTEAFF. The DNA for the CDR3 is TGTGCCAGCAGCCAAGGACGGGCAGGGGACACTGAAGCTTTCTTT.